The entry that follows covers one TCR beta chain sequence. The antigen remains unidentified. Here immunoSEQ multiplex PCR was the method, and the copy in TCRdb shows in-frame clones only, minus some. The sample has about 60,000 clones, roughly 87% seen once. The CDR3 is 21 residues long. V shed 1 base, J shed 5 bases, and the junction held 22 bases outside the gene matches. Per germline, CDR1 MGHRA and CDR2 YSYEKL. This specimen belongs to a study of OX40 agonist ivuxolimab in advanced cancers. About the study: Three partial responders included one hepatocellular carcinoma patient and two cutaneous melanoma patients. General study findings and limits: The specificity for antigen of the expanded peripheral T cells was not determined.

The chain uses TRBV4-1 and TRBJ2-1; 8 bases fit TRBD2. The source of this sequence is an adult with an advanced solid tumor such as melanoma, head and neck, liver or kidney cancer. This specimen consisted of CD4+ or CD8+ T cells sorted from blood, obtained in a trial of the OX40 agonist ivuxolimab. CDR3 residues: CASSQVRWRVLAAQSNNEQFF. As DNA, the CDR3 is TGCGCCAGCAGCCAAGTCCGGTGGCGGGTACTAGCGGCCCAGTCCAACAATGAGCAGTTCTTC.